The 13 T cell receptor beta chains below were found in one sample sequenced in a study of shared clonotypes between healthy human individuals. The data were produced by immunoSEQ multiplex PCR, yet TCRdb's version contains in-frame clones alone and is incomplete. Among over 800,000 clones listed, more than 85% were seen once. Terminally differentiated effector memory CD45RA+ cells were excluded from the naive CD8 cells, which were CD45RO-negative and positively selected for CCR7. Sequencing was performed on naive CD8+ T cells sorted from blood. Receptors were obtained from a man between 25 and 39 years old in good health.

This chain uses TRBV29-1 with TRBJ2-5, with D possibly being TRBD1 or TRBD2 (6 bases each). Germline CDR1 SQVTM, CDR2 ANQGSEA. Trimming removed 4 bases from V and 7 bases from J, with 13 bases in between. CDR3 length: 12 amino acids. For the CDR3, the DNA is TGCAGCGTTGCGGGCAGGGGAGGGACCCAGTACTTC. It encodes CSVAGRGGTQYF.

The chain is built from TRBV10-3 and TRBJ2-2; 11 bases agree with TRBD2. The germline gives CDR1 ENHRY, CDR2 SYGVKD. CDR3 length: 17 residues. V shed 1 base, J shed 0 bases, and the junction held 1 base outside the gene matches. CDR3 sequence (DNA): TGTGCCATCAGTGAGTTGACTAGCGGGACGAACACCGGGGAGCTGTTTTTT. Its protein product is CAISELTSGTNTGELFF.

This CDR3 reads CASSQVESNEQFF. CDR3 in DNA: TGCGCCAGCAGCCAAGTAGAAAGCAATGAGCAGTTCTTC. The chain uses TRBV4-1 and TRBJ2-1; no clear D. Germline V gene sequence: CDR1 MGHRA, CDR2 YSYEKL. This CDR3 region has 13 residues. V lost 1 base and J lost 6, with 7 bases in between.

This chain connects TRBV6-5 to TRBJ1-5; D is possibly TRBD1 (5 bases). Trimming shortened V by 2 bases and J by 1 base, and 6 bases separated the two germline ends. Germline CDR1 and CDR2: MNHEY and SVGAGI. The CDR3 contains 14 residues. The CDR3 bases are TGTGCCAGCAGTTACCGGGGGAGCAATCAGCCCCAGCATTTT. This encodes CASSYRGSNQPQHF.

The V gene is TRBV2, the J gene TRBJ1-1; tentative D call: TRBD1 (6 bases). Trimming took off 3 bases at V and 1 base at J, with 15 bases between the two ends. Germline V CDR1 and CDR2: SNHLY, FYNNEI. The CDR3 has 16 amino acids. The CDR3 protein is CASSDERGLGNTEAFF. CDR3 sequence (DNA): TGTGCCAGCAGTGACGAGAGGGGGTTGGGGAACACTGAAGCTTTCTTT. Combining the CDR3 with reference TRBV2 and TRBJ1-1 gives the whole variable domain EPEVTQTPSHQVTQMGQEVILRCVPISNHLYFYWYRQILGQKVEFLVSFYNNEISEKSEIFDDQFSVERPDGSNFTLKIRSTKLEDSAMYFCASSDERGLGNTEAFFGQGTRLTVV.

The chain employs TRBV6-6 and TRBJ2-2; D is ambiguous. There are 15 residues in the CDR3. From germline, CDR1 is MNHNY and CDR2 SVGAGI (reference sequence). Trimming took off 4 bases at V and 0 bases at J, with 9 bases between the two ends. The CDR3 spells CASSSTNANTGELFF. The CDR3 region has the DNA TGTGCCAGCAGTTCGACAAATGCGAACACCGGGGAGCTGTTTTTT.

This clone came up a few times. The V gene is TRBV19, the J gene TRBJ2-1; 9 positions match TRBD2. V shed 5 bases, J shed 4 bases, and the junction held 6 bases outside the gene matches. The germline V gene encodes CDR1 LNHDA and CDR2 SQIVND (reference sequence). The CDR3 length is 15 residues. CDR3 DNA: TGTGCCAGTAGTCTAGCGGGACTAGGATACAATGAGCAGTTCTTC. Its protein is CASSLAGLGYNEQFF. Drawing the rest from reference TRBV19 and TRBJ2-1, the complete variable domain is DGGITQSPKYLFRKEGQNVTLSCEQNLNHDAMYWYRQDPGQGLRLIYYSQIVNDFQKGDIAEGYSVSREKKESFPLTVTSAQKNPTAFYLCASSLAGLGYNEQFFGPGTRLTVL.

V is TRBV5-6 and J is TRBJ1-5; D gene ambiguous. Trimming cost V 1 base and J 0 bases, with 5 bases left between them. Germline-derived CDR1 and CDR2 are SGHDT and YYEEEE. The CDR3 totals 14 residues. DNA for the CDR3: TGTGCCAGCAGCTTGACAGATAGCAATCAGCCCCAGCATTTT. Translated, it gives CASSLTDSNQPQHF. The entire variable domain, with the rest obtained from reference TRBV5-6 and TRBJ1-5, is as follows: DAGVTQSPTHLIKTRGQQVTLRCSPKSGHDTVSWYQQALGQGPQFIFQYYEEEERQRGNFPDRFSGHQFPNYSSELNVNALLLGDSALYLCASSLTDSNQPQHFGDGTRLSIL.

The gene calls are TRBV6-4 and TRBJ1-1; a possible D gene is TRBD1 (5 bases). Trimming took 2 bases from V and 1 from J, leaving 5 bases between them. The CDR3 covers 13 residues. CDR1 and CDR2 (germline): MRHNA, SNTAGT. CDR3 amino acids: CASSDGQNTEAFF. CDR3 coding DNA: TGTGCCAGCAGTGACGGACAGAACACTGAAGCTTTCTTT.

The chain employs TRBV15 and TRBJ2-7; D is tentatively TRBD1 or TRBD2 (5 bases each). V was clipped by 5 bases and J by 4 bases, with 12 bases between them. Germline V gives CDR1 LNHNV, CDR2 YYDKDF (reference sequence). The CDR3 has 13 amino acids. The CDR3 coding sequence is TGTGCCACCAGCGGTGGGGGTTCTTACGAGCAGTACTTC. Protein product: CATSGGGSYEQYF. The full variable domain, in which reference TRBV15 and TRBJ2-7 provide the parts outside the CDR3, is DAMVIQNPRYQVTQFGKPVTLSCSQTLNHNVMYWYQQKSSQAPKLLFHYYDKDFNNEADTPDNFQSRRPNTSFCFLDIRSPGLGDTAMYLCATSGGGSYEQYFGPGTRLTVT.

The chain links TRBV12-5 to TRBJ2-3; unclear D gene. V was pared by 7 bases and J by 8 bases, with 16 bases between. The CDR3 is made up of 13 amino acids. Germline CDR1 reads LGHNT; CDR2 reads FRNRAP. The CDR3 DNA sequence: TGTGCTAGTGCCCCCCTCAACCCCGTTACGCAGTATTTT. Translated, it gives CASAPLNPVTQYF.

The chain carries TRBV10-3 and TRBJ2-1, with 10 bases that match TRBD2. This CDR3 region has 14 residues. Germline V gives CDR1 ENHRY, CDR2 SYGVKD. V trimming: 10 bases; J trimming: 8 bases; junction bases outside the gene matches: 11. The CDR3 bases are TGTGCCAGTGCCTACCCAGCGGGAGGGTATGAGCAGTTCTTC. This encodes CASAYPAGGYEQFF.

V and J are TRBV27 and TRBJ2-1; a possible D gene is TRBD2 (7 bases). Trimming cost V 5 bases and J 0 bases, with 14 bases left between them. The CDR3 has 16 amino acids. From germline, CDR1 is MNHEY and CDR2 SMNVEV (reference sequence). CDR3 in amino acids: CASSHYGGASYNEQFF. CDR3 in DNA: TGTGCCAGCAGTCACTATGGGGGGGCCTCCTACAATGAGCAGTTCTTC.